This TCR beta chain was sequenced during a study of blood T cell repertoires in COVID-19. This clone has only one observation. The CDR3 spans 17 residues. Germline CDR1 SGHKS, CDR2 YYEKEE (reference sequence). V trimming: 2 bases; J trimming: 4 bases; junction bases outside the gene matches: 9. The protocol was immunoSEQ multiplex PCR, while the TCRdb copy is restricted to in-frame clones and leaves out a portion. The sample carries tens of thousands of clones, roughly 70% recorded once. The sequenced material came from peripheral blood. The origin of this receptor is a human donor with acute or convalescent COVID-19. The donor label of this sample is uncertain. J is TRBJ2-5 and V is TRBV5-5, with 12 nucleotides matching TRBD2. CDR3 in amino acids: CASSFRLAGVPPETQYF. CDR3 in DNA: TGTGCCAGCAGCTTCCGACTAGCGGGGGTACCCCCAGAGACCCAGTACTTC.